One and the same sample provided the 28 T cell receptor beta chains below, sequenced in a study of OX40 agonist ivuxolimab in advanced cancers. Some clones are missing from TCRdb's copy, which holds only in-frame ones; the method was immunoSEQ multiplex PCR. The sample has 76,000 or so clones; about 93% are singletons. This material consisted of CD4+ or CD8+ T cells sorted from blood, taken in a trial of the OX40 agonist ivuxolimab. Receptors were obtained from an adult with an advanced solid tumor such as melanoma, head and neck, liver or kidney cancer.

V usage is TRBV6-5 and J usage is TRBJ2-1; TRBD2 agrees at 7 bases. The CDR3 has 15 amino acids. Germline V gene sequence: CDR1 MNHEY, CDR2 SVGAGI. After removal of 6 bases from V and 1 base from J, the junction contained 6 bases not matched to a gene. CDR3 sequence: CASSSSGTSYNEQFF. CDR3 bases: TGTGCCAGCAGCAGCAGCGGGACGTCCTACAATGAGCAGTTCTTC.

The genes are TRBV10-1 and TRBJ2-4; unclear D gene. The CDR3 consists of 15 residues. Per germline, CDR1 WNHNN and CDR2 SYGVQD (reference sequence). The ends were cut back, 10 bases at V and 0 bases at J, with 16 bases in the middle. Written as DNA, the CDR3 is TGCGCCAACTCTTTCGCCGAACTAGCCAAAAACATTCAGTACTTC. This sequence encodes CANSFAELAKNIQYF.

The chain employs TRBV29-1 and TRBJ2-1, with 14 bases fitting TRBD2. With V trimmed by 7 bases and J by 8 bases, 13 bases remained unmatched. Germline assignment: CDR1 SQVTM and CDR2 ANQGSEA. This CDR3 contains 16 residues. In nucleotides, the CDR3 is TGCAGCGCGACAGACGGGACTAGCGGGAGTGGGCATGAGCAGTTCTTC. Translated: CSATDGTSGSGHEQFF.

The chain carries TRBV7-2 and TRBJ2-5; TRBD2 matches at 8 bases. The length of the CDR3 is 15 residues. The trim removed 3 bases at V and 2 bases at J, leaving 5 bases unmatched. CDR1 is SGHTA, CDR2 FQGNSA, per germline. The CDR3 reads CASSFMRGEQETQYF. CDR3 DNA sequence: TGTGCCAGCAGCTTTATGCGGGGGGAGCAAGAGACCCAGTACTTC.

The table lists this clone with a count of one. The V and J genes are TRBV7-3 and TRBJ2-3; 7 bases agree with TRBD2. CDR3 length equals 15 residues. Germline V gives CDR1 SGHTA, CDR2 FQGTGA. V shed 5 bases and J 6 bases; nucleotides not matched to a gene: 11. CDR3 in DNA: TGTGCCAGCAGCCCCCTGGGGGGAGGGCCTGATACGCAGTATTTT. Translated, it gives CASSPLGGGPDTQYF.

The chain links TRBV4-1 to TRBJ2-7, with TRBD2 matching 7 bases. V was clipped by 4 bases and J by 3 bases; unmatched bases: 9. The CDR3 contains 15 residues. Germline V gene data show CDR1 as MGHRA and CDR2 as YSYEKL. CDR3 nucleotide sequence: TGCGCCAGCAGCCCCCGGTGGCTAGCGGTCTACGAGCAGTACTTC. Residues: CASSPRWLAVYEQYF.

The chain is built from TRBV7-6 and TRBJ1-4; D perhaps matches TRBD1 (6 bases). Deletions cut 5 bases from V and 1 base from J, with 20 bases between. This CDR3 region has 18 residues. In germline, CDR1 is SGHVS, CDR2 FNYEAQ. DNA of the CDR3: TGTGCCAGCAGCCCGCTTAGGGGGGCGACAATAACTAATGAAAAACTGTTTTTT. It yields the protein CASSPLRGATITNEKLFF.

This chain uses TRBV29-1 with TRBJ1-1; the D is unclear. Deletions cut 1 base from V and 8 bases from J, with 11 bases between. CDR3 length equals 12 residues. Germline CDR1 and CDR2: SQVTM and ANQGSEA. The CDR3 nucleotides read TGCAGCGTTGAAGTGGTCGGCAGGGAAGCTTTCTTT. Its translation: CSVEVVGREAFF.

CDR3 amino acids: CASSQGPGLDEQYF. The CDR3 nucleotides read TGCGCCAGCAGCCAAGGTCCGGGTCTCGACGAGCAGTACTTC. The chain links TRBV4-1 to TRBJ2-7; D unclear. CDR1 is MGHRA and CDR2 is YSYEKL in the germline V gene. The CDR3 consists of 14 residues. V was clipped by 1 base and J by 5 bases, with 12 bases between them.

The chain is built from TRBV9 and TRBJ1-4, with a possible D match to TRBD1 (5 bases). Germline V gives CDR1 SGDLS, CDR2 YYNGEE. The CDR3 is 14 residues long. The V gene lost 1 base and the J gene lost 7 bases, with 11 bases spanning the gap. The CDR3 DNA sequence: TGTGCCAGCAGCGTATCTGGGACGGCTGAAAAACTGTTTTTT. It encodes CASSVSGTAEKLFF.

V is TRBV4-3 and J is TRBJ2-7; 10 positions agree with TRBD1. From germline, CDR1 is LGHNA and CDR2 YSLEER. V lost 0 bases, J lost 4 bases, and 3 bases stayed unmatched. The CDR3 is 15 residues long. The CDR3 protein is CASSQDQGQGYEQYF. CDR3 coding DNA: TGCGCCAGCAGCCAAGACCAGGGACAGGGGTACGAGCAGTACTTC.

The chain has TRBV11-2 and TRBJ2-1, with no clear D. The V end lost 3 bases, the J end lost 5 bases, and 20 bases lay between the germline ends. The CDR3 consists of 17 residues. Germline loops: CDR1 SGHAT, CDR2 FQNNGV. The DNA for the CDR3 is TGTGCCAGCAGCTTTGGAGTGCTTGGGGATTTAAACAATGAGCAGTTCTTC. This sequence encodes CASSFGVLGDLNNEQFF.

CDR3 coding DNA: TGTGCCAGCAGTTCTGCGGGAGCAGATACGCAGTATTTT. Its protein product is CASSSAGADTQYF. The chain combines TRBV2 with TRBJ2-3; 7 bases fit TRBD2. After removal of 5 bases from V and 4 bases from J, the junction contained 3 bases not matched to a gene. CDR3 length equals 13 residues. Looked up from germline, CDR1 is SNHLY and CDR2 is FYNNEI.

V is TRBV29-1 and J is TRBJ1-3; D is unclear. The ends were cut back, 4 bases at V and 4 bases at J, with 11 bases in the middle. CDR1 is SQVTM, CDR2 ANQGSEA, per germline. The CDR3 is 13 amino acids. CDR3 sequence: CSVGFGQGNTIYF. CDR3 nucleotide sequence: TGCAGCGTTGGATTTGGGCAGGGAAACACCATATATTTT. The variable domain in full, with the rest retrieved from reference TRBV29-1 and TRBJ1-3, is SAVISQKPSRDICQRGTSLTIQCQVDSQVTMMFWYRQQPGQSLTLIATANQGSEATYESGFVIDKFPISRPNLTFSTLTVSNMSPEDSSIYLCSVGFGQGNTIYFGEGSWLTVV.

The V and J genes are TRBV10-3 and TRBJ2-7; D ambiguous. Germline-derived CDR1 and CDR2 are ENHRY and SYGVKD. CDR3 length equals 12 residues. The V gene lost 3 bases and the J gene lost 2 bases, with 5 bases spanning the gap. CDR3 sequence: CAISDGTYEQYF. CDR3 nucleotide sequence: TGTGCCATCAGTGATGGCACCTACGAGCAGTACTTC.

The rearrangement links TRBV6-1 to TRBJ1-4, with D uncertain. Germline V gives CDR1 MNHNS, CDR2 SASEGT. The CDR3 sequence is 14 residues long. The V end lost 7 bases, the J end lost 0 bases, and 9 bases lay between the germline ends. The CDR3 loop is CASMGWATNEKLFF. The CDR3 coding sequence is TGTGCCAGCATGGGGTGGGCAACTAATGAAAAACTGTTTTTT.

This chain links TRBV7-3 with TRBJ2-2, with 7 bases that match TRBD2. V lost 2 bases to trimming and J lost 3 bases; unmatched junction nucleotides: 3. The CDR3 is made up of 15 amino acids. Germline CDR1 SGHTA, CDR2 FQGTGA. The CDR3 region is CASSLSGRDTGELFF. The CDR3 nucleotides read TGTGCCAGCAGCTTATCGGGGAGGGACACCGGGGAGCTGTTTTTT.

This chain joins TRBV7-8 and TRBJ1-1, with D perhaps matching TRBD1 (6 bases). The germline V gene encodes CDR1 SGHVS and CDR2 FQNEAQ. The germline V and J ends were trimmed by 2 bases and 5 bases, with 12 bases remaining between them. The CDR3 is 14 residues long. CDR3 sequence reads: CASSLQGSWTEAFF. The DNA of the CDR3 is TGTGCCAGCAGCTTACAGGGGTCATGGACTGAAGCTTTCTTT.

The chain couples TRBV6-1 to TRBJ2-5, with D unresolved. Trimming removed 7 bases from V and 4 bases from J, with 10 bases in between. There are 12 residues in the CDR3. Germline V gives CDR1 MNHNS, CDR2 SASEGT. CDR3 protein: CASTRGSETQYF. Here the CDR3 DNA reads TGTGCCAGCACCCGAGGATCAGAGACCCAGTACTTC.

This clone was observed a single time. The rearrangement uses TRBV13 and TRBJ2-7, with 11 bases lining up with TRBD2. Germline CDR1 reads PRHDT; CDR2 reads FYEKMQ (reference sequence). Trimming cost V 4 bases and J 4 bases; bases outside gene matches: 9. The CDR3 has 16 residues. The CDR3 is CASSSGTSGLRYEQYF. The DNA of the CDR3 is TGTGCCAGCAGCTCAGGGACTAGCGGACTTAGGTACGAGCAGTACTTC.

The J gene is TRBJ2-5, the V gene TRBV5-6; 11 positions match TRBD2. The CDR3 runs to 17 residues. With V trimmed by 5 bases and J by 3 bases, 12 bases remained unmatched. CDR1 and CDR2 from the germline V gene are SGHDT and YYEEEE. The CDR3 sequence is CASSGSGGALREETQYF. Written as DNA, the CDR3 is TGTGCCAGCAGTGGTAGCGGGGGGGCTTTAAGAGAAGAGACCCAGTACTTC. Combining the CDR3 with reference TRBV5-6 and TRBJ2-5 gives the whole variable domain DAGVTQSPTHLIKTRGQQVTLRCSPKSGHDTVSWYQQALGQGPQFIFQYYEEEERQRGNFPDRFSGHQFPNYSSELNVNALLLGDSALYLCASSGSGGALREETQYFGPGTRLLVL.

This chain connects TRBV6-5 to TRBJ1-2; weak D call: TRBD1 (6 bases). Germline lookup yields CDR1 MNHEY and CDR2 SVGAGI. This CDR3 is built from 11 residues. With 10 bases removed from V and 7 bases from J, the gap between germline ends came to 13 bases. CDR3 loop: CATHGGPGYTF. CDR3 DNA sequence: TGTGCCACCCACGGGGGGCCTGGCTACACCTTC.

V usage is TRBV4-1 and J usage is TRBJ1-5; D possibly corresponds to TRBD1 (5 bases). In germline, CDR1 is MGHRA, CDR2 YSYEKL. CDR3 length: 15 amino acids. The ends were cut back, 0 bases at V and 7 bases at J, with 13 bases in the middle. CDR3 loop: CASSQDRGEGQPQHF. In DNA form, the CDR3 reads TGCGCCAGCAGCCAAGATCGGGGGGAGGGACAGCCCCAGCATTTT.

The rearrangement links TRBV4-2 to TRBJ2-1, with 12 bases lining up with TRBD1. This CDR3 is built from 16 residues. Trimming cost V 3 bases and J 5 bases; bases outside gene matches: 5. Germline V gene data show CDR1 as LGHNA and CDR2 as YNFKEQ. CDR3 DNA sequence: TGTGCCAGCAGCCACCCGGGACAGGGGGCCCACAATGAGCAGTTCTTC. Translated: CASSHPGQGAHNEQFF.

The V call is TRBV29-1, the J call TRBJ1-2; no clear D gene. CDR3 length: 14 residues. The germline CDR1 and CDR2 sequences are SQVTM and ANQGSEA. V was trimmed by 4 bases and J by 2 bases, leaving 14 bases between them. For the CDR3, the DNA is TGCAGCGTTGTGCCGGCCAATGGGAACTATGGCTACACCTTC. Residues: CSVVPANGNYGYTF. The whole variable domain, remainder taken from reference TRBV29-1 and TRBJ1-2, is SAVISQKPSRDICQRGTSLTIQCQVDSQVTMMFWYRQQPGQSLTLIATANQGSEATYESGFVIDKFPISRPNLTFSTLTVSNMSPEDSSIYLCSVVPANGNYGYTFGSGTRLTVV.

This rearrangement joins TRBV14 to TRBJ2-7; possible D gene TRBD2, 5 bases. Between the trimmed V and J ends, which lost 5 bases and 5 bases, there was a span of 7 bases. The CDR3 is made up of 11 amino acids. Per the germline V gene, CDR1 is SGHDN and CDR2 is FVKESK. CDR3 sequence reads: CASSFGNEQYF. CDR3 coding DNA: TGTGCCAGCAGCTTCGGGAACGAGCAGTACTTC.

This clone was observed once. This chain uses TRBV5-1 with TRBJ1-1; D possibly corresponds to TRBD1 (5 bases). This CDR3 contains 16 residues. Per the germline V gene, CDR1 is SGHRS and CDR2 is YFSETQ. Trimming left V 5 bases short and J 0 bases short, with 17 bases between. In DNA form, the CDR3 reads TGCGCCAGCAGTTCTACGTCGGGAGGGGTGAACACTGAAGCTTTCTTT. Protein sequence: CASSSTSGGVNTEAFF.

The chain couples TRBV7-4 to TRBJ2-7; the match to TRBD2 covers 12 bases. V shed 5 bases and J 1 base; nucleotides not matched to a gene: 21. The V gene's germline CDR1 is SGHVT and CDR2 SQSDAQ. The CDR3 covers 21 residues. CDR3 DNA: TGTGCCAGCAGCAAGAGGACAGGGGCCGGACTAGCGGGGACCCGTTCCTACGAGCAGTACTTC. Protein: CASSKRTGAGLAGTRSYEQYF.